This TCR beta chain derives from a study of vaccination and CD4 T cells after COVID-19. V lost 0 bases and J lost 4, with 11 bases in between. Germline assignment: CDR1 KGHDR and CDR2 SFDVKD. CDR3 length: 15 amino acids. Treatment defined: approximately nine-day PBMC culture with coronavirus spike peptide pools or control peptides (ViraFEST assay). Each well held around 2 million PBMCs in IL-2 (around 9.7 IU/ml) medium with around 10 ug/ml peptide pools. Worth noting for this clonotype: What it binds is unknown.

An Oncomine TCR Beta short-read assay was used to sequence the DNA from cultured CD4+ T cells. One entry per CDR3 protein results from TCRdb running MiXCR on the PCR reads. This table has about 20,000 distinct CDR3 sequences, about 61% appearing once. Sequencing was done on a sample of CD4+ T cells from blood, cultured in vitro. This chain links TRBV24-1 with TRBJ2-5; TRBD1 or TRBD2 may be the D gene (5 bases each). The clonotype comes from a human donor who had recovered from COVID-19. CDR3 DNA: TGTGCCACCAGTGATTTGAGGTTTGGGGGAGAGACCCAGTACTTC. Translating gives CATSDLRFGGETQYF.